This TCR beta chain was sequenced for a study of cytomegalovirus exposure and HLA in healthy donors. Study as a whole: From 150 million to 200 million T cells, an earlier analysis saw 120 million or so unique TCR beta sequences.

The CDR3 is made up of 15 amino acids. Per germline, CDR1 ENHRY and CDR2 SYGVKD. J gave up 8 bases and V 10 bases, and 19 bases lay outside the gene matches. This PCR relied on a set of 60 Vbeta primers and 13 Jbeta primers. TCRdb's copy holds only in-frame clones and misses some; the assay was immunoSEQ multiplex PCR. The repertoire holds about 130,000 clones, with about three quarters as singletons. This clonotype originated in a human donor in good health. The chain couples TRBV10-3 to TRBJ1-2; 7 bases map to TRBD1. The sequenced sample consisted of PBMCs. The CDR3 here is CATYQTGDGVTGYTF. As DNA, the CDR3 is TGTGCCACCTACCAAACAGGGGACGGCGTAACAGGCTACACCTTC.